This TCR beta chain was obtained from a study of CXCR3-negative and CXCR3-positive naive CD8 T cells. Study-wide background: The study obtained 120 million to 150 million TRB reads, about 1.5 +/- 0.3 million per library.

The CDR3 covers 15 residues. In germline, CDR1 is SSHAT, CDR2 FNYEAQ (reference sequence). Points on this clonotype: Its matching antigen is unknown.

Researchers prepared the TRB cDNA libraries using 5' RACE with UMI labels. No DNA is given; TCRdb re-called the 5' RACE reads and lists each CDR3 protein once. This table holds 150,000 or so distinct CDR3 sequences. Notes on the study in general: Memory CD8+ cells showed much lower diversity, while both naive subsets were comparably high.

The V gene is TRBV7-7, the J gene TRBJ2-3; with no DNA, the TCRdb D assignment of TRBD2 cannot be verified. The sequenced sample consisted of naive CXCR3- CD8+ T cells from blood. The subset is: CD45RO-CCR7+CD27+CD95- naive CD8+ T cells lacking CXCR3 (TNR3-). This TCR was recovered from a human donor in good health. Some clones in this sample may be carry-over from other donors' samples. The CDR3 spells CASSLIAGRTDTQYF.